This entry features one TCR beta chain sequence. Its antigen is not identified. This specimen comes from a study of Ad26.COV2.S vaccination and SARS-CoV-2 variants. Across the study: Intramuscular Ad26.COV2.S doses were given once or twice, 56 days apart. Study outcomes and limitations: Placebo recipients had lower spike-specific TCR breadth than vaccine recipients.

Treatment denoted: about 20 received Ad26.COV2.S at low or high dose, single or two shots; 5 received placebo; per-sample allocation not given. Sampling happened 63 days after the first vaccine or placebo injection. In the vaccine, an Ad26 vector expressed the SARS-CoV-2 spike of the Wuhan strain. Assay used: immunoSEQ multiplex PCR; TCRdb lists only in-frame clones, some missing. Here the sample spans some 300,000 clones, about 86% being singletons. The TCR comes from a person between 18 and 65 years old who received the Ad26.COV2.S COVID-19 vaccine or a placebo. The material sequenced was peripheral blood, taken in a trial of Ad26.COV2.S vaccine versus placebo.

The CDR3 spells CASSRSGKYTGELFF. The CDR3 DNA follows: TGTGCCAGCAGCCGTTCGGGGAAGTACACCGGGGAGCTGTTTTTT. The chain combines TRBV5-6 with TRBJ2-2, with a tentative D call TRBD2 (5 bases). Germline V lookup: CDR1 SGHDT, CDR2 YYEEEE. This CDR3 region has 15 residues. The ends were cut back, 4 bases at V and 3 bases at J, with 13 bases in the middle.